This TCR beta chain was sequenced in a study of regulatory T cells in long-lasting Graves disease. This clonotype was counted ten times or more. CDR3 length: 15 amino acids. After removal of 6 bases from V and 1 base from J, the junction contained 7 bases not matched to a gene. CDR1 and CDR2 (germline): DFQATT, SNEGSKA (reference sequence). Sequencing libraries for TCR beta were prepared with iRepertoire HTBI primers and Arm-PCR of CDR3 regions. TCRdb independently ran MiXCR on the multiplex PCR reads; one entry per CDR3 protein. The data show 500,000 or so distinct CDR3 sequences, about 16% seen once. The time point was: newly diagnosed GD, antithyroid drugs for less than 3 months. With RNA extracted from PBMCs as input, the TCR library was made. The sample was also reused in another study, on T cells in Graves' hyperthyroidism and ophthalmopathy. That source notes: Most thyroid clonotypes that were expanded above 0.001 also turned up in blood. Ophthalmopathy was told apart from stable hyperthyroidism by a 13 V-J model.

This material consisted of peripheral blood mononuclear cells (PBMCs), taken at new diagnosis, from a patient treated with antithyroid drugs. The chain links TRBV20-1 to TRBJ2-2; 8 bases line up with TRBD2. This clonotype was sampled from a man in his forties or fifties with Graves disease. The CDR3 loop reads CSARIAGRNTGELFF. As DNA, the CDR3 is TGCAGTGCCCGTATAGCGGGAAGGAACACCGGGGAGCTGTTTTTT.